This is a list of T cell receptor beta chains from one sample in a study of cytomegalovirus exposure and HLA in healthy donors. Only in-frame clones appear in the TCRdb table, and some are missing; sequencing was by immunoSEQ multiplex PCR. Seen here are approximately 180,000 clones, about 83% observed once, and the top ten hold roughly 1.4%. Input material: PBMCs. These receptors were taken from a woman aged 25 to 39 in good health and CMV-seronegative. Both conserved end residues are part of each CDR3. D genes are given only for firm matches. Clone size is shown for a subset of rows, as once, few, many or a class of expanded clone.

v_gene	d_gene	j_gene	abundance	CDR3aa	CDR3nt
TRBV6-5	TRBD1	TRBJ2-2	NA	CASSSRQGYTGELFF	TGTGCCAGCAGTTCTAGACAGGGCTACACCGGGGAGCTGTTTTTT
TRBV12-5	NA	TRBJ2-2	NA	CASGLGLNRDPGELFF	TGTGCTAGTGGTTTGGGACTAAACAGGGACCCCGGGGAGCTGTTTTTT
TRBV5-6	TRBD1	TRBJ1-1	NA	CASSLKGGTWTGGPEAFF	TGTGCCAGCAGCTTGAAGGGGGGGACCTGGACAGGGGGCCCCGAAGCTTTCTTT
TRBV6-5	TRBD1	TRBJ2-7	NA	CAGTAVRYGQYF	TGTGCGGGGACAGCCGTCCGTTATGGGCAGTACTTC
TRBV29-1	TRBD1	TRBJ1-2	NA	CSVEVSGGDGYTF	TGCAGCGTTGAAGTATCAGGGGGCGATGGCTACACCTTC
TRBV15	TRBD1	TRBJ1-4	NA	CATSGQGATVEKLFF	TGTGCCACCAGCGGACAGGGGGCGACGGTTGAAAAACTGTTTTTT
TRBV7-9	TRBD1	TRBJ2-3	NA	CASSSRDRGRGGRMDTQYF	TGTGCCAGCAGCTCCCGGGACAGGGGGCGGGGGGGCAGGATGGATACGCAGTATTTT
TRBV18	NA	TRBJ1-2	NA	CASSPKGVRDGYTF	TGTGCCAGCTCACCGAAGGGGGTTAGGGATGGCTACACCTTC
TRBV27	NA	TRBJ2-7	NA	CASSLTNGVQEQYF	TGTGCCAGCAGCCTTACGAACGGGGTGCAGGAGCAGTACTTC
TRBV10-3	TRBD2	TRBJ2-1	NA	CAISESIQVAGGNNEQFF	TGTGCCATCAGTGAGTCGATCCAGGTAGCGGGGGGGAACAATGAGCAGTTCTTC
TRBV5-6	TRBD1	TRBJ1-2	NA	CASSLQGARGYTF	TGTGCCAGCAGCTTGCAGGGGGCAAGAGGCTACACCTTC
TRBV11-2	NA	TRBJ1-2	NA	CASSLEDRYGYTF	TGTGCCAGCAGCTTAGAGGACAGATATGGCTACACCTTC
TRBV6-5	TRBD1	TRBJ2-7	NA	CAAHGTGRYEQYF	TGTGCCGCCCACGGGACAGGGCGCTACGAGCAGTACTTC
TRBV5-1	NA	TRBJ1-1	NA	CASSPRLAGSAGGDAEAFF	TGCGCCAGCAGCCCTCGTCTAGCGGGCAGCGCTGGGGGGGACGCTGAAGCTTTCTTT
TRBV7-9	TRBD1	TRBJ2-3	NA	CASSRETGGDTQYF	TGTGCCAGCAGCAGAGAAACAGGGGGAGATACGCAGTATTTT
TRBV27	NA	TRBJ2-3	NA	CASSLSRTGTDTQYF	TGTGCCAGCAGTTTATCCAGGACAGGCACAGATACGCAGTATTTT
TRBV27	TRBD2	TRBJ2-1	NA	CASSLVLAGGVSNEQFF	TGTGCCAGCAGTTTAGTCCTAGCGGGGGGGGTTAGCAATGAGCAGTTCTTC
TRBV7-9	TRBD1	TRBJ2-1	once	CASSFGQGNNEQFF	TGTGCCAGCAGCTTTGGACAGGGTAACAATGAGCAGTTCTTC
TRBV4-3	NA	TRBJ2-1	NA	CASSQELAYNEQFF	TGCGCCAGCAGCCAAGAGTTAGCCTACAATGAGCAGTTCTTC
TRBV2	NA	TRBJ1-1	NA	CATGQLSTEAFF	TGTGCCACAGGACAGCTCAGCACTGAAGCTTTCTTT
TRBV11-2	NA	TRBJ2-7	NA	CASSPPAGGFSHEQYF	TGTGCCAGCAGCCCCCCGGCAGGAGGTTTTTCCCACGAGCAGTACTTC
TRBV7-2	TRBD1	TRBJ2-7	few	CASSFRGTGSYEQYF	TGTGCCAGCAGCTTTAGGGGGACAGGGAGCTACGAGCAGTACTTC
TRBV7-9	TRBD2	TRBJ2-3	once	CASSLTGTSGTDTQYF	TGTGCCAGCAGCTTGACCGGGACTAGCGGCACAGATACGCAGTATTTT
TRBV10-3	TRBD1	TRBJ2-7	NA	CAISEPGQRAYEQYF	TGTGCCATCAGTGAACCGGGACAGAGGGCCTACGAGCAGTACTTC
TRBV5-4	TRBD2	TRBJ2-7	few	CASSWGASGGAFWCEQYF	TGTGCCAGCAGCTGGGGGGCTAGCGGGGGTGCCTTCTGGTGCGAGCAGTACTTC
TRBV19	NA	TRBJ1-5	NA	CASSRGINQPQHF	TGTGCCAGTAGTAGGGGCATAAATCAGCCCCAGCATTTT
TRBV27	TRBD2	TRBJ2-3	NA	CASPPEPVAGVLGDTQYF	TGTGCCAGCCCCCCCGAGCCCGTAGCGGGGGTTCTAGGAGATACGCAGTATTTT
TRBV7-9	NA	TRBJ2-5	once	CASSTRGINQETQYF	TGTGCCAGCAGCACCAGGGGAATCAACCAAGAGACCCAGTACTTC
TRBV10-2	TRBD1	TRBJ1-2	NA	CASSPGTGYYYGYTF	TGCGCCAGCAGTCCCGGGACAGGGTATTACTATGGCTACACCTTC
TRBV5-4	TRBD1	TRBJ2-1	NA	CASSLRTGDNEQFF	TGTGCCAGCAGCTTACGGACAGGGGACAATGAGCAGTTCTTC
TRBV5-1	NA	TRBJ1-5	NA	CASTPGGRNQPQHF	TGCGCCAGCACCCCGGGGGGGCGCAACCAGCCCCAGCATTTT
TRBV5-1	NA	TRBJ1-1	NA	CASSLSGGYTEAFF	TGCGCCAGCAGCCTCTCGGGAGGGTACACTGAAGCTTTCTTT
TRBV5-1	TRBD1	TRBJ1-1	NA	CASSLGQGMNTEAFF	TGCGCCAGCAGCTTGGGACAGGGAATGAACACTGAAGCTTTCTTT
TRBV5-1	NA	TRBJ2-3	NA	CASSLSSTDTQYF	TGCGCCAGCAGCTTGTCGAGCACAGATACGCAGTATTTT
TRBV6-5	NA	TRBJ2-7	NA	CASSYSGHLSSYEQYF	TGTGCCAGCAGTTACTCGGGACATCTCAGCTCCTACGAGCAGTACTTC
TRBV6-1	TRBD1	TRBJ2-2	NA	CASLRGLGNTGELFF	TGTGCCAGTTTAAGGGGGCTAGGGAACACCGGGGAGCTGTTTTTT
TRBV5-8	TRBD1	TRBJ1-1	few	CASSYWTGKNTEAFF	TGTGCCAGCAGCTACTGGACAGGGAAGAACACTGAAGCTTTCTTT
TRBV4-1	TRBD2	TRBJ2-3	NA	CASSGVTSGADTQYF	TGCGCCAGCAGCGGGGTAACTAGCGGGGCAGATACGCAGTATTTT
TRBV29-1	TRBD2	TRBJ2-5	NA	CSARLAETQYF	TGCAGCGCGAGACTAGCAGAGACCCAGTACTTC
TRBV7-9	NA	TRBJ2-7	NA	CASSSLDSFEQYF	TGTGCCAGCAGCTCCCTGGACAGTTTCGAGCAGTACTTC
TRBV21-1	NA	TRBJ1-1	NA	CASSKQVDTEAFF	TGTGCCAGCAGCAAACAGGTGGATACTGAAGCTTTCTTT
TRBV11-2	NA	TRBJ1-3	NA	CASSTNTGPSGNTIYF	TGTGCCAGCAGCACCAATACAGGACCCTCTGGAAACACCATATATTTT
TRBV5-1	NA	TRBJ2-1	NA	CASSLSSGGALPYNEQFF	TGCGCCAGCAGCTTAAGTTCTGGAGGGGCCCTCCCCTACAATGAGCAGTTCTTC
TRBV11-2	NA	TRBJ2-7	NA	CASSLAPGSYEQYF	TGTGCCAGCAGCTTAGCTCCGGGATCCTACGAGCAGTACTTC
TRBV6-1	NA	TRBJ1-6	NA	CASSDAAKSSYNSPLHF	TGTGCCAGCAGTGATGCAGCGAAGAGCTCCTATAATTCACCCCTCCACTTT
TRBV7-9	NA	TRBJ2-2	NA	CASSSGDVRGELFF	TGTGCCAGCAGCTCAGGGGATGTCAGGGGGGAGCTGTTTTTT
TRBV6-5	NA	TRBJ1-1	NA	CASSYSRGLGTEAFF	TGTGCCAGCAGTTACTCTCGGGGGTTGGGCACTGAAGCTTTCTTT
TRBV20-1	NA	TRBJ1-2	few	CSAPREGGYTF	TGCAGTGCACCCCGTGAGGGCGGCTACACCTTC
TRBV9	TRBD2	TRBJ2-5	once	CASSVGTSGVKETQYF	TGTGCCAGCAGCGTAGGGACTAGCGGGGTTAAAGAGACCCAGTACTTC
TRBV6-6	NA	TRBJ2-1	NA	CASRLQVYNEQFF	TGTGCCAGCAGGCTCCAGGTTTACAATGAGCAGTTCTTC
TRBV16	NA	TRBJ1-1	few	CASSQPPGYTEAFF	TGTGCCAGCAGCCAACCCCCAGGGTACACTGAAGCTTTCTTT
TRBV2	NA	TRBJ1-2	few	CASSEGELHYGYTF	TGTGCCAGCAGTGAAGGTGAGCTACACTATGGCTACACCTTC